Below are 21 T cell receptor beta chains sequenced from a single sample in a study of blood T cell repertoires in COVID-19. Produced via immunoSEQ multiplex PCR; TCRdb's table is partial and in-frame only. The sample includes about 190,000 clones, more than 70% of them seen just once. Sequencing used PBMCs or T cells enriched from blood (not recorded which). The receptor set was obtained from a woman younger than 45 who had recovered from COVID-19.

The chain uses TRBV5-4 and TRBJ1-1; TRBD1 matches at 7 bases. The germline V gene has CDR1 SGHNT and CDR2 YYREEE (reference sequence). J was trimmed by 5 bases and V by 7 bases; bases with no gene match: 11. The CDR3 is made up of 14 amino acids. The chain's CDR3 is CASQRQGGRTEAFF. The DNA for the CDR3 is TGTGCCAGCCAGCGTCAGGGGGGAAGGACTGAAGCTTTCTTT.

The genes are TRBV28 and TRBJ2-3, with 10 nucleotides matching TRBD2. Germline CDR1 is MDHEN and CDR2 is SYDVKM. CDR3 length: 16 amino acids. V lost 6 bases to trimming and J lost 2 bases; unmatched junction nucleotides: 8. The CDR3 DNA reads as TGTGCCAGCAGCACCAGACTAGCGGGTTTCACAGATACGCAGTATTTT. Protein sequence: CASSTRLAGFTDTQYF.

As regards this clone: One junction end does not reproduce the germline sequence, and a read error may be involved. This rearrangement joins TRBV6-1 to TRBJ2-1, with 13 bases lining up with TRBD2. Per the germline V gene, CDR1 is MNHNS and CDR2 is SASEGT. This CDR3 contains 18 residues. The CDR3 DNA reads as TGTGCCAGCAGTAAAGCCAGGACTAGCGGGAGAGGTCTTCGGGAGCAGTTCTTC. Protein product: CASSKARTSGRGLREQFF.

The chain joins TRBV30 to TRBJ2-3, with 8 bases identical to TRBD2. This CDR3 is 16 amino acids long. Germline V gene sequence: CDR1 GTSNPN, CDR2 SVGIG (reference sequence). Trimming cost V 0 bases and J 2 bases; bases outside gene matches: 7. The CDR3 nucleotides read TGTGCCTGGAGTGTACTAGTAGCGGGATTCACAGATACGCAGTATTTT. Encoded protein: CAWSVLVAGFTDTQYF. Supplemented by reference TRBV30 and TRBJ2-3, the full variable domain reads SQTIHQWPATLVQPVGSPLSLECTVEGTSNPNLYWYRQAAGRGLQLLFYSVGIGQISSEVPQNLSASRPQDRQFILSSKKLLLSDSGFYLCAWSVLVAGFTDTQYFGPGTRLTVL.

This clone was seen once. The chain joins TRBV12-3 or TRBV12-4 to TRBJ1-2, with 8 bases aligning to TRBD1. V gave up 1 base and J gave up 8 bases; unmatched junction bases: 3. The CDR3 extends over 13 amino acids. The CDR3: CASSLGTGRGYTF. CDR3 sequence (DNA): TGTGCCAGCAGTTTAGGGACAGGGCGAGGCTACACCTTC.

DNA for the CDR3: TGTGCCAGCAGCCTACTCAGCGGGAGGGGTTACAATGAGCAGTTCTTC. Translation: CASSLLSGRGYNEQFF. The V call is TRBV3-1 (or the pseudogene TRBV3-2), the J call TRBJ2-1, with 10 bases identical to TRBD2. Trimming cost V 4 bases and J 4 bases; bases outside gene matches: 7. This CDR3 is 16 amino acids long. CDR1 LGHDT and CDR2 YNNKEL come from the germline V gene (reference sequence).

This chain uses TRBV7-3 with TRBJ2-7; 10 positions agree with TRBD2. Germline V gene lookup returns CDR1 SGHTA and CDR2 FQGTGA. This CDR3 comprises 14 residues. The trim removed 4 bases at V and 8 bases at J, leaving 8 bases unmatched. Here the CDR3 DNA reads TGTGCCAGCAGCTCAGGGACTAGCGTATCCAAGCAGTACTTC. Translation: CASSSGTSVSKQYF.

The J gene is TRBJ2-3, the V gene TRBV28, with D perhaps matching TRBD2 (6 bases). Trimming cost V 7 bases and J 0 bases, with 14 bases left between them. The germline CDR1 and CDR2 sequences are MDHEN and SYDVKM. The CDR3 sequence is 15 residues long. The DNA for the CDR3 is TGTGCCAGCATGTTTAGGGGACTGAGCACAGATACGCAGTATTTT. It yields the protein CASMFRGLSTDTQYF. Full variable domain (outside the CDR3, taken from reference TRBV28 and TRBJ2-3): DVKVTQSSRYLVKRTGEKVFLECVQDMDHENMFWYRQDPGLGLRLIYFSYDVKMKEKGDIPEGYSVSREKKERFSLILESASTNQTSMYLCASMFRGLSTDTQYFGPGTRLTVL.

The CDR3 DNA reads as TGTGCCAGCTCACCATTCCAGGGTACAGACGAGCAGTACTTC. Amino acid sequence: CASSPFQGTDEQYF. The chain uses TRBV18 and TRBJ2-7; D might be TRBD1 (5 bases). Germline CDR1 reads KGHSH; CDR2 reads LQKENI. Deletions cut 2 bases from V and 5 bases from J, with 13 bases between. This CDR3 has 14 residues.

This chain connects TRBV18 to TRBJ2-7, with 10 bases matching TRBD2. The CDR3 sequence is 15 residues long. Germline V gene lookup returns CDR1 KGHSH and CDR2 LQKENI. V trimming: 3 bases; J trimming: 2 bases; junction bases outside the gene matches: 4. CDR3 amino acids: CASSPLAGEAYEQYF. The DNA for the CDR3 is TGTGCCAGCTCACCCCTAGCGGGGGAGGCCTACGAGCAGTACTTC.

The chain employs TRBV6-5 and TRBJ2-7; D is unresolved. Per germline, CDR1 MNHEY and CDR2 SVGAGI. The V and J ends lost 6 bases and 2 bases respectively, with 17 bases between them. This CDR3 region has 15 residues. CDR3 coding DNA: TGTGCCAGCAGAGCCGTCCGGAGCGCAACCTACGAGCAGTACTTC. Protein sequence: CASRAVRSATYEQYF.

The chain's CDR3 is CASSYTRTGPTYEQYF. As DNA, the CDR3 is TGTGCCAGCAGTTACACACGGACAGGGCCTACCTACGAGCAGTACTTC. This rearrangement joins TRBV6-6 to TRBJ2-7; 8 bases line up with TRBD1. Germline V gives CDR1 MNHNY, CDR2 SVGAGI (reference sequence). V lost 2 bases and J lost 2; bases outside the gene matches: 8. The CDR3 runs 16 residues.

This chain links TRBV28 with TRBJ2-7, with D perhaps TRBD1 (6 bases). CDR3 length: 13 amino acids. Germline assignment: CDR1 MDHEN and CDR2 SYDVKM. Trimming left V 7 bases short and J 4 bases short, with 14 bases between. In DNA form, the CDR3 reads TGTGCCAGCAACTCGGGACACCTTTACGAGCAGTACTTC. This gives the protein CASNSGHLYEQYF. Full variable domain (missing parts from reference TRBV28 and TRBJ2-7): DVKVTQSSRYLVKRTGEKVFLECVQDMDHENMFWYRQDPGLGLRLIYFSYDVKMKEKGDIPEGYSVSREKKERFSLILESASTNQTSMYLCASNSGHLYEQYFGPGTRLTVT.

The CDR3 spells CASSFEGAEAFF. For the CDR3, the DNA is TGCGCCAGCAGCTTTGAGGGCGCTGAAGCTTTCTTT. The gene calls are TRBV5-1 and TRBJ1-1; D not resolved. Germline-derived CDR1 and CDR2 are SGHRS and YFSETQ. The CDR3 extends over 12 amino acids. V was cut by 2 bases and J by 6 bases, with 8 bases left in between. The full variable domain, rest sourced from reference TRBV5-1 and TRBJ1-1, is KAGVTQTPRYLIKTRGQQVTLSCSPISGHRSVSWYQQTPGQGLQFLFEYFSETQRNKGNFPGRFSGRQFSNSRSEMNVSTLELGDSALYLCASSFEGAEAFFGQGTRLTVV.

The CDR3 DNA reads TGTGCCAGAAGTTCCGGGACAGGGTGGGGTAATTCACCCCTCCACTTT. Translated: CARSSGTGWGNSPLHF. This chain joins TRBV2 and TRBJ1-6, with 9 nucleotides matching TRBD1. The V segment lost 9 bases and the J segment 6 bases; nucleotides outside the gene matches: 12. Germline lookup yields CDR1 SNHLY and CDR2 FYNNEI. This CDR3 has 16 amino acids.

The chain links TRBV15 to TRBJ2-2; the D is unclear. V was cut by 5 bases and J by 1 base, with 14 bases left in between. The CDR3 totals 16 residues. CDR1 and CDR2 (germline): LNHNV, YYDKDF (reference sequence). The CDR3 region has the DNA TGTGCCACCAGCTCAACGCGGCTTATGAACACCGGGGAGCTGTTTTTT. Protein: CATSSTRLMNTGELFF.

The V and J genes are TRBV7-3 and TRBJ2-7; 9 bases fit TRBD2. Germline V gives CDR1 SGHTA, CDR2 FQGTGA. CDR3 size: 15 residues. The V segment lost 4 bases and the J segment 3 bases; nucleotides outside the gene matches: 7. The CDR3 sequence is CASSSAGGRGYEQYF. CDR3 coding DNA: TGTGCCAGCAGCTCCGCTGGCGGGAGGGGCTACGAGCAGTACTTC. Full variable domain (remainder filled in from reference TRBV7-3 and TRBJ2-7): GAGVSQTPSNKVTEKGKYVELRCDPISGHTALYWYRQSLGQGPEFLIYFQGTGAADDSGLPNDRFFAVRPEGSVSTLKIQRTERGDSAVYLCASSSAGGRGYEQYFGPGTRLTVT.

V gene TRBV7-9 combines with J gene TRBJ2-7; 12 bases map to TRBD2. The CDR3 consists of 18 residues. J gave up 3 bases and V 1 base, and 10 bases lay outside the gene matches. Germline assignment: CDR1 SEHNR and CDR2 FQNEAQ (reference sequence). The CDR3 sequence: CASSLDSLAGGPIYEQYF. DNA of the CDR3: TGTGCCAGCAGCTTAGATAGTCTAGCGGGAGGGCCAATCTACGAGCAGTACTTC.

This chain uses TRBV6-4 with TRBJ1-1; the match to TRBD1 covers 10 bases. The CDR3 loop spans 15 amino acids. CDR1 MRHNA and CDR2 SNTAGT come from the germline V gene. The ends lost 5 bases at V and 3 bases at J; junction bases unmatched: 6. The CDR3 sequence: CASSRTGGEDTEAFF. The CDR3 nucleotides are TGTGCCAGCAGTCGGACAGGGGGGGAGGACACTGAAGCTTTCTTT.

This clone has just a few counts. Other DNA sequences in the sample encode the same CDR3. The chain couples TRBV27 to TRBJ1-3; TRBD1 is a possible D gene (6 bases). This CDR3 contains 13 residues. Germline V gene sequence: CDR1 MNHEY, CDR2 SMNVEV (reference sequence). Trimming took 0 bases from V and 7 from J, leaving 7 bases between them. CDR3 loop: CASSLSRGNTIYF. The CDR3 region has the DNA TGTGCCAGCAGTTTATCGAGGGGGAACACCATATATTTT.

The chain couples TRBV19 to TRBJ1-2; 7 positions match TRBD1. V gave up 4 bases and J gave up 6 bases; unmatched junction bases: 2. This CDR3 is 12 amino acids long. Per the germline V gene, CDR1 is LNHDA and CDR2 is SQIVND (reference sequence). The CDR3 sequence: CASSTGTDGYTF. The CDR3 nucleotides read TGTGCCAGTAGTACAGGGACAGATGGCTACACCTTC.